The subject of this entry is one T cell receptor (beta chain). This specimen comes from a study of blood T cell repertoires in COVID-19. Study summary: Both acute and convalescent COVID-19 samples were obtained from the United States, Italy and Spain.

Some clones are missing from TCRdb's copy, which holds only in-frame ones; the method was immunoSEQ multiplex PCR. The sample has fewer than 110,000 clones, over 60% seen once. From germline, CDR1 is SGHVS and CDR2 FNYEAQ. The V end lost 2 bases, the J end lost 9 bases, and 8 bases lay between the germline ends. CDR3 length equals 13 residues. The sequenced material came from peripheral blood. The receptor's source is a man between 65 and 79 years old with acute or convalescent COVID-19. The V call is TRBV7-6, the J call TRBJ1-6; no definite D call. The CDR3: CASSLRGSSPLHF. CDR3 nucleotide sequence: TGTGCCAGCAGCTTACGGGGTAGTTCACCCCTCCACTTT. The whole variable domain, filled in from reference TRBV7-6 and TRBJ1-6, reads GAGVSQSPRYKVTKRGQDVALRCDPISGHVSLYWYRQALGQGPEFLTYFNYEAQQDKSGLPNDRFSAERPEGSISTLTIQRTEQRDSAMYRCASSLRGSSPLHFGNGTRLTVT.